The present T cell receptor beta chain was sequenced within a study of blood T cell repertoires in COVID-19. About the study: Spain, Italy and the United States supplied samples that represented acute and convalescent COVID-19. T cells, B-cell-depleted T cells, or PBMCs provided the cDNA or gDNA that served as material.

As originally analysed: Counts of nucleated cells, estimated from reference gene primer amplification, were obtained. Clones were sequenced by immunoSEQ multiplex PCR, and TCRdb holds only the in-frame ones, with some missing. V, J and clone size are taken as reported in that table, and D and trimming were inferred from the DNA itself. This table has more than 150,000 clones, about nine tenths appearing once. Material for sequencing was peripheral blood. The receptor was isolated from a man aged 35 to 55 with acute or convalescent COVID-19.

The CDR3 region is CASSPRQSGEKLFF. Here the CDR3 DNA reads TGCGCCAGCAGCCCTAGACAAAGCGGGGAAAAACTGTTTTTT. The V call is TRBV5-1, the J call TRBJ1-4; no clear D gene. The ends were cut back, 4 bases at V and 8 bases at J, with 15 bases in the middle. CDR3 length: 14 amino acids. The V gene's germline CDR1 is SGHRS and CDR2 YFSETQ.